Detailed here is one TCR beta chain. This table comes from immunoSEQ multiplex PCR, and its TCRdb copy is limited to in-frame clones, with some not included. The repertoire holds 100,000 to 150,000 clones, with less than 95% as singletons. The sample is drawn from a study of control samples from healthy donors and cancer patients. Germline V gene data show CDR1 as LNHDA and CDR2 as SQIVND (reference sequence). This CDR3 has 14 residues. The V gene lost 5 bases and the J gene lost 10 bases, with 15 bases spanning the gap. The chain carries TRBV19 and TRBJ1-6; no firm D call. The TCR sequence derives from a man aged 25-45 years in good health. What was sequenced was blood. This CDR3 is CASSEDPGGSPLHF. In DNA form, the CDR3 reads TGTGCCAGTAGTGAGGACCCCGGTGGGTCACCCCTCCACTTT.